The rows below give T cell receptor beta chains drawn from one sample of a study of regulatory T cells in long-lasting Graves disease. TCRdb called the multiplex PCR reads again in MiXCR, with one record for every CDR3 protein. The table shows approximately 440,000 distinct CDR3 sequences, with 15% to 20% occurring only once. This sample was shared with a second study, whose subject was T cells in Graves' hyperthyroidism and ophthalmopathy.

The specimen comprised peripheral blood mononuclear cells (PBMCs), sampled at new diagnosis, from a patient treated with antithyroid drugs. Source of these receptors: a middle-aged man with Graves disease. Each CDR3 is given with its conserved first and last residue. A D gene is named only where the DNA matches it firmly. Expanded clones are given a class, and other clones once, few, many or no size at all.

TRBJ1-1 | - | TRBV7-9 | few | TGTGCCAGCAGCTTAACCAGGGCACATGAAGCTTTCTTT | CASSLTRAHEAFF
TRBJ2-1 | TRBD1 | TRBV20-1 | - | TGCAGTGCTACAGAACAGGGGGCCGGGTCCTACAATGAGCAGTTCTTC | CSATEQGAGSYNEQFF
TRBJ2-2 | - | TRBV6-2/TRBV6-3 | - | TGTGCCAGCAGTGTAACGGCTTTCGGGGAGCTGTTTTTT | CASSVTAFGELFF
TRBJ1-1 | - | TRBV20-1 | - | TGCAGTGCTAAAGGCACAGACATAAACACTGAAGCTTTCTTT | CSAKGTDINTEAFF
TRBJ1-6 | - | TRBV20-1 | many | TGCAGTGCTAGAGACTTAATAACGGCGGGCGGTCATTCACCCCTCCACTTT | CSARDLITAGGHSPLHF
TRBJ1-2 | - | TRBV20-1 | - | TGCAGTGCCCAACTGCCGAACTATGGCTACGCCTTC | CSAQLPNYGYAF
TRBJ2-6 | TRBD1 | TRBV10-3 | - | TGTGCCATCAGTGGAACAGGGGGTACGGGGGCCAACGTCCTGACTTTC | CAISGTGGTGANVLTF
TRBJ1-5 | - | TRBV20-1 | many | TGCAGTGCTACTGTCGGAGATCAGCCCCAGCATTTT | CSATVGDQPQHF
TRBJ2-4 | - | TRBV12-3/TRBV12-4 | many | TGTGCCAGCAGCAGGGCCGGGACCCAAAACATTCAGTACTTC | CASSRAGTQNIQYF
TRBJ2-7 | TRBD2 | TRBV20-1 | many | TGCAGTGCTAGAGATGGGGGGGGCTCCTACGAGCAGTACTTC | CSARDGGGSYEQYF
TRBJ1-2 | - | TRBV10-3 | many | TGTGCCATCAGTGACAAGATGGATGGCTACACCTTC | CAISDKMDGYTF
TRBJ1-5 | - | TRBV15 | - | TGTGCCACCAAGGTAGATCACAATCAGCCCCAGCATTTT | CATKVDHNQPQHF
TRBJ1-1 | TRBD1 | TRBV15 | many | TGTGCCACCAGCAGAGATCGCGACAGGGGAAGTGAAGCTTTCTTT | CATSRDRDRGSEAFF
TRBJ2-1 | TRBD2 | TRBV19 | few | TGTGCCAGTAGTATCACTAGCGGGAGATTCAATGAGCAGTTCTTC | CASSITSGRFNEQFF
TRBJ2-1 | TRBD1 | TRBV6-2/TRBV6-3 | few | TGTGCCAGCAGAGCCCGGGACAGGGGCCATAATGAGCAGTTCTTC | CASRARDRGHNEQFF
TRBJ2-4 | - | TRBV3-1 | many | TGTGCCAGCAGCCAAGATCGACTAAAAAACATTCAGTACTTC | CASSQDRLKNIQYF
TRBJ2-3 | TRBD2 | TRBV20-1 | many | TGCAGTGCTAGTGGGACTAGCAGGTCGGCAGATACGCAGTATTTT | CSASGTSRSADTQYF
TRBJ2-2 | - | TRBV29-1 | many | TGCAGCGTTGGACAGCCGAACACCGGGGAGCTGTTTTTT | CSVGQPNTGELFF
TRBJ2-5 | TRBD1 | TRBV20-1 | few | TGCAGTGCTAGAGATGGGACAGGGGGCAGGCAAGAGACCCAGTACTTC | CSARDGTGGRQETQYF
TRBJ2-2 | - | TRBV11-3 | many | TGTGCCAGCAGCCTGGTACAGGTCACCGGGGAGCTGTTTTTT | CASSLVQVTGELFF
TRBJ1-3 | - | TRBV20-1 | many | TGCAGTGCCCTTGTCTGGGGAAACACCATATATTTT | CSALVWGNTIYF
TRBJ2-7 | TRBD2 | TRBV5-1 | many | TGCGCCAGCAGCTACGCACCCGGGACTAGCGACGAGCAGTACTTC | CASSYAPGTSDEQYF
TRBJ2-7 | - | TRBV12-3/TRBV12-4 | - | TGTGCCAGCAGTCCCTCCCTCATGGGGGAGAGCTCCTACGAGCAGTACTTC | CASSPSLMGESSYEQYF
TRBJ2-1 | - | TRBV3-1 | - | TGTGCCAGCAGCAGAAAGTGGGAGCAGTACAATGAGCAGTTCTTC | CASSRKWEQYNEQFF
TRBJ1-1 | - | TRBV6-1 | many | TGTGCCAGCAGTAGGGGGGGTCAGGGGATCACTGAAGCTTTCTTT | CASSRGGQGITEAFF
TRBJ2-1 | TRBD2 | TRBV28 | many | TGTGCCAGCACCCGCGGGGGTTACTACAATGAGCAGTTCTTC | CASTRGGYYNEQFF
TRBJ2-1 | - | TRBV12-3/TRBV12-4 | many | TGTGCCAGCAGTTTTGATCAGGGAGGTAATGAGCAGTTCTTC | CASSFDQGGNEQFF
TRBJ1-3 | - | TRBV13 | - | TGTGCCAGCAGCGTAGGTAGTCCTGGAAACACCATATATTTT | CASSVGSPGNTIYF
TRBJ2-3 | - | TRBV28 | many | TGTGCCAGCAGTTTCGTGAGACGGTCCACAGATACGCAGTATTTT | CASSFVRRSTDTQYF
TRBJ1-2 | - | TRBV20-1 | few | TGCAGTGCCCTAGTTATAGACTATGGCTACACCTTC | CSALVIDYGYTF
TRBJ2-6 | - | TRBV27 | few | TGTGCCAGCAGTGTAGCTACCGGGGCCAACGTCCTGACTTTC | CASSVATGANVLTF
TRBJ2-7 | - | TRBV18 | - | TGTGCCAGCTCACCCGGCAGGGGATACGGGCAGTACTTC | CASSPGRGYGQYF
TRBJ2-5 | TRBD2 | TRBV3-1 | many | TGTGCCAGCAGCCTACAAGGGGTGACTAGCGGGAGGTTGGGAGAGACCCAGTACTTC | CASSLQGVTSGRLGETQYF
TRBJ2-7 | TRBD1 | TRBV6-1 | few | TGTGCCAGCAGTGAAGGAAGGGACAGGGGGCCCTCCTACGAGCAGTACTTC | CASSEGRDRGPSYEQYF
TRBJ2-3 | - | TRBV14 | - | TGTGCCAGCAGCCACGGAGGGACCACAGATACGCAGTATTTT | CASSHGGTTDTQYF